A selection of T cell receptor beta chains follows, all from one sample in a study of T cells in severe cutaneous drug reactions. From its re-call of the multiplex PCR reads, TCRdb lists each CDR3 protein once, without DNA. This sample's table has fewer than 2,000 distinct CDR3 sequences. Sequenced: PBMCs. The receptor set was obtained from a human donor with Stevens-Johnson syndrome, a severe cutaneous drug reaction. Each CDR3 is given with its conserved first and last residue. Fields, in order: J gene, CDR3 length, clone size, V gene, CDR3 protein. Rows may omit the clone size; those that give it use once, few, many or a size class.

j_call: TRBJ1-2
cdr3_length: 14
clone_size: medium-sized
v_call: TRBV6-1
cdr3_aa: CASSAPGQLLGYTF

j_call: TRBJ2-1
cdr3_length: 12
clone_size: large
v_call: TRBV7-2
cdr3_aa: CASSPVTNEQFF

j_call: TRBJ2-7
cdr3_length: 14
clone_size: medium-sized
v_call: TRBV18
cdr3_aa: CASSPPAATYEQYF

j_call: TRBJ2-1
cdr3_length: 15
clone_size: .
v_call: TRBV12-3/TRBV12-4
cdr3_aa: CASSPSGIGYNEQFF

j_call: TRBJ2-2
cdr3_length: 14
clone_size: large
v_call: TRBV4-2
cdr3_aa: CASSQDYTVGELFF

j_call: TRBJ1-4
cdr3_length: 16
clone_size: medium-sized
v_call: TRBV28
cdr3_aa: CASTGQGPVINEKLFF

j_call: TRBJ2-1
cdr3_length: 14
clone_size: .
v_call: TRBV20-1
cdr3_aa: CSARHPRGYNEQFF

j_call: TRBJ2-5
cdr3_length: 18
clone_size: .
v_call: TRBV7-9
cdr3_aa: CASSLTTGKLTLVETQYF

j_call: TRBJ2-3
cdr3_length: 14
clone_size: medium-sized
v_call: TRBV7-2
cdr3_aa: CATSSGGAVDTQYF

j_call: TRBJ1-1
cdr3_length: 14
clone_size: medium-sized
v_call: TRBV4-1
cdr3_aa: CASSQYDVSTEAFF

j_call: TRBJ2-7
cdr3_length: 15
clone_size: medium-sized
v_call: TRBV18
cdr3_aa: CASSSSGILSYEQYF

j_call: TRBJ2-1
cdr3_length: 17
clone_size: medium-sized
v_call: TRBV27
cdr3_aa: CASSSLELAGVANEQFF

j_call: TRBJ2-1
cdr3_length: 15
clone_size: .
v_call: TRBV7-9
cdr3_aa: CASSLVEDVYNEQFF

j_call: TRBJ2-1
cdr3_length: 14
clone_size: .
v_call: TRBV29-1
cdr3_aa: CSFGLAAAYNEQFF

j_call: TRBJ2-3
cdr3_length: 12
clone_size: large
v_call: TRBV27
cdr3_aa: CASSVPPDTQYF

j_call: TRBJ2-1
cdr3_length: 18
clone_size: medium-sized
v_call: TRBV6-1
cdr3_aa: CASTGTSGTLSSYNEQFF

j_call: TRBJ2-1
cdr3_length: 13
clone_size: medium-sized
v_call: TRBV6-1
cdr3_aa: CASSYLGYNEQFF

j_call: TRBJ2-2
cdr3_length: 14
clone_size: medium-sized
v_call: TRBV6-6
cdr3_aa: CASSYMDFTGELFF

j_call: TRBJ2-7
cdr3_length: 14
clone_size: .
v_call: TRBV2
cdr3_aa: CASSLTSGSYEQYF

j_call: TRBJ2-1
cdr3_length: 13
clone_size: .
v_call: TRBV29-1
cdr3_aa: CSVEGQGLNEQFF

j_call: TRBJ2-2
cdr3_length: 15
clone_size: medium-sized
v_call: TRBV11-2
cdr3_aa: CASSRETSNTGELFF

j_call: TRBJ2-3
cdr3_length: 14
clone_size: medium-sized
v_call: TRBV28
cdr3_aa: CASSTDSVSDTQYF

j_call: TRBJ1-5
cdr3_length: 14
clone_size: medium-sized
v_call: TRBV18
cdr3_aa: CASSRGEGNQPQHF

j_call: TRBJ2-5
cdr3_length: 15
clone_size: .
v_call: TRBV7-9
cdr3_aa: CASSLATSGQETQYF

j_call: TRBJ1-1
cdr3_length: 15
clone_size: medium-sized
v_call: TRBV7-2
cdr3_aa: CASSLTRIMNTEAFF

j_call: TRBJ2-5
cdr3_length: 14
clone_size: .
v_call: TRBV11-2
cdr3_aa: CASSSKTGRETQYF

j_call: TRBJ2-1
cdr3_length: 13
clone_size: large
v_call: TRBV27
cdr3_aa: CASSLGRGLDPFF

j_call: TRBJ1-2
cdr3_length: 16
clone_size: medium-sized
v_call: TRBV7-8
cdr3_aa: CASSLDRLPPNYGYTF

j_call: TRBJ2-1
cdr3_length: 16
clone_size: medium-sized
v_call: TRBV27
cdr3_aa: CASSSSQRLGDVEQFF

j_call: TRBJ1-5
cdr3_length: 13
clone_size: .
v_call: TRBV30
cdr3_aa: CAWKGQPNQPQHF

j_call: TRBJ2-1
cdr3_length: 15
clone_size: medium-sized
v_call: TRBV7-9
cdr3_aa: CASSLAGVSYNEQFF

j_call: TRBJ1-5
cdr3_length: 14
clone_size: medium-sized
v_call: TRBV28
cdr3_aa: CASSFGQGIQPQHF

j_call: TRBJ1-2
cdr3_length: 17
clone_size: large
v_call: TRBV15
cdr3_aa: CATSRAVPGGGEYGYTF

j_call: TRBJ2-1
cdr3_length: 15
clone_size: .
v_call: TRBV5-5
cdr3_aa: CASSLTPSSYNEQFF

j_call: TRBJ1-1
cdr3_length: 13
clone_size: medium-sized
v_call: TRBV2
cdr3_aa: CASRQVMNTEAFF

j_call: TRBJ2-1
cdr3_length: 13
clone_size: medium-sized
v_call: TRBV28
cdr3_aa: CASLFPGKNEQFF

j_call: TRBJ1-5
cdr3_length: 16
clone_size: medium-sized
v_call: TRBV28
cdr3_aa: CASSSSQGTSNQPQHF

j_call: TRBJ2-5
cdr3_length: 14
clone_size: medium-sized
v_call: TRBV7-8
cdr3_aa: CASSLAPQGETQYF

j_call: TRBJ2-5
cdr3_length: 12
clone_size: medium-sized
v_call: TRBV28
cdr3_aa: CASKERLETQYF

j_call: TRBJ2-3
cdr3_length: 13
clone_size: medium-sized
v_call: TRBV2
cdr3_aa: CASFSGGLDTQYF

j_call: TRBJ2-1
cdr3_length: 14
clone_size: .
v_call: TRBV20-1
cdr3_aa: CSARDQGRYNEQFF

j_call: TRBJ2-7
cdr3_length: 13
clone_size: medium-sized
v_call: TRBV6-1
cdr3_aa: CASSLAGVYEQYF

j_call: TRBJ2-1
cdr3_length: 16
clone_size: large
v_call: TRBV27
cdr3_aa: CASSTRAASSYNEQFF

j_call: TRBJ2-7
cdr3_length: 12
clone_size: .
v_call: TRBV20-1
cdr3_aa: CSARRGDYEQYF

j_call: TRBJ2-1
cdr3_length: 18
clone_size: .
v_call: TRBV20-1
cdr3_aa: CSAPTSSGRRVLYNEQFF

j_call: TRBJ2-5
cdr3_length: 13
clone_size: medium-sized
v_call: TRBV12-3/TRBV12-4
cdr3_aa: CASRSGIQETQYF

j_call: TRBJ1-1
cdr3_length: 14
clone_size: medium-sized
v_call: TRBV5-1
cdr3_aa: CASSLATMNTEAFF

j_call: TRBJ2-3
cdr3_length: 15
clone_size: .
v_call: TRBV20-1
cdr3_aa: CSARDISTSTDTQYF